Sequencing of this T cell receptor beta chain was carried out in a study of cytomegalovirus exposure and HLA in healthy donors. Study results and limitations: The investigators catalogued 150 to 200 TCR beta chains as cytomegalovirus-associated. While the bulk of TCR sequences proved rare, some public TCRs turned up in many donors. Excluded were some V segments that proved indistinguishable, including TRBV6-2 and TRBV6-3.

The CDR3 consists of 13 residues. Germline-derived CDR1 and CDR2 are MGHDK and SYGVNS. V was pared by 6 bases and J by 6 bases, with 11 bases between. For this clone: Its antigen is undetermined.

The PCR was carried out with 60 Vbeta primers and 13 Jbeta primers. Method: immunoSEQ multiplex PCR; TCRdb's copy keeps in-frame clones and lacks some. This repertoire shows roughly 150,000 clones, around 80% found once; its top ten account for approximately 2.7%. The source of this sequence is a boy aged 2-9 years in good health and CMV-seronegative. Sequencing was carried out using PBMCs. The chain is built from TRBV25-1 and TRBJ1-4, with no clear D. The CDR3 DNA reads as TGTGCCAGCAGACGGGGAGGCGATGAAAAACTGTTTTTT. Its protein product is CASRRGGDEKLFF.